This is a list of T cell receptor beta chains from one sample in a study of cytomegalovirus exposure and HLA in healthy donors. The repertoire was sequenced with immunoSEQ multiplex PCR; TCRdb's copy has only in-frame clones and lacks some. The sample records approximately 110,000 clones, 73% being singletons. Sequencing input: PBMCs. Receptor source: a man aged 60-69 years in good health and CMV-seropositive. Each CDR3 is given with its conserved first and last residue.

>TRBV7-8
CASSSQTGGNQPQHF
>TRBV6-1
CASSEDRSRYNEQFF
>TRBV27
CASRYNREGKLFF
>TRBV5-4
CASSRDRGIYGYTF
>TRBV7-9
CASSLLAGEETQYF
>TRBV10-1
CASSEGRGLDEQYF
>TRBV25-1
CASSAQGAFHGYTF
>TRBV6-1
CASSAADSTF
>TRBV2
CASTRSRLYTGELFF
>TRBV5-1
CASETDTGANVLTF
>TRBV6-1
CASSAYGYTF
>TRBV4-1
CASRHQGNGLDEQYF
>TRBV5-8
CASSTPRGIEEQYF
>TRBV30
CAWSVAPLNTEAFF
>TRBV5-6
CASSLGGSGGAGEQYF
>TRBV27
CASSSLSGGETQYF
>TRBV2
CASSQSGTLSYEQYF